This is a list of T cell receptor beta chains from one sample in a study of T-cell reconstitution after alpha-beta-depleted transplantation in children. MiXCR was run by TCRdb on the PCR reads, yielding one entry per CDR3 protein. The repertoire consists of 480,000 or so distinct CDR3 sequences, with about 10% occurring once and the leading ten covering 2%. Sequencing was performed on PBMCs, taken before TCRalphabeta/CD19-depleted stem cell transplant. Receptors were obtained from a child between 2 and 9 years old with inherited bone marrow failure, due to receive a stem cell transplant. Each CDR3 is given with its conserved first and last residue. The D gene is left open where the match is weak. Clone size is not always given. Where it is, it says once, few, many or a class for expanded clones.

CASSPGLRPDTDTQYF	TGCGCCAGCAGCCCGGGACTCAGACCCGACACAGATACGCAGTATTTT	NA	few	TRBV5-1	TRBJ2-3
CASRELTGPTYEQYF	TGTGCCAGCCGAGAACTGACGGGTCCGACCTACGAGCAGTACTTC	NA	few	TRBV7-9	TRBJ2-7
CASSLGTRPTRGEQYF	TGCGCCAGCAGCTTGGGGACTAGACCTACCCGTGGGGAGCAGTACTTC	TRBD2	few	TRBV5-1	TRBJ2-7
CASSFTATGANVLTF	TGCGCCAGCAGCTTTACAGCGACTGGGGCCAACGTCCTGACTTTC	NA	many	TRBV5-1	TRBJ2-6
CASSLEGVEQYF	TGCGCCAGCAGCTTGGAAGGGGTCGAGCAGTACTTC	NA	many	TRBV5-1	TRBJ2-7
CASSFNLAAQVSSNEQFF	TGCGCCAGCAGCTTCAATTTGGCCGCCCAAGTGTCTTCCAATGAGCAGTTCTTC	NA	many	TRBV5-1	TRBJ2-1
CSVEEWVAEAFF	TGCAGCGTTGAAGAATGGGTGGCTGAAGCTTTCTTT	NA	many	TRBV29-1	TRBJ1-1
CASSFGTSVYNEQFF	TGTGCCAGCAGTTTTGGGACTAGCGTATACAATGAGCAGTTCTTC	TRBD2	NA	TRBV27	TRBJ2-1
CASSAATDTQYF	TGTGCCAGCAGCGCGGCAACAGATACGCAGTATTTT	NA	many	TRBV11-2	TRBJ2-3
CASSQGYSNTGELFF	TGTGCCAGCAGCCAAGGCTACTCGAACACCGGGGAGCTGTTTTTT	NA	many	TRBV14	TRBJ2-2
CASSLAPGQGVETQYF	TGCGCCAGCAGCTTGGCCCCGGGACAGGGAGTCGAGACCCAGTACTTC	TRBD1	many	TRBV5-1	TRBJ2-5
CASVGQETQYF	TGTGCCTCCGTTGGACAAGAGACCCAGTACTTC	NA	few	TRBV15	TRBJ2-5
CASSVGVPAYEQYF	TGTGCCAGCAGCGTAGGGGTTCCGGCGTACGAGCAGTACTTC	NA	few	TRBV9	TRBJ2-7
CATSRDLGQENTGELFF	TGTGCCACCAGCAGAGACCTCGGACAGGAGAACACCGGGGAGCTGTTTTTT	TRBD1	many	TRBV15	TRBJ2-2
CAISESIRGYEQYF	TGTGCCATCAGTGAGTCGATACGGGGTTACGAGCAGTACTTC	NA	many	TRBV10-3	TRBJ2-7
CASSSHRRETQYF	TGTGCCAGCAGTTCCCACCGGAGGGAGACCCAGTACTTC	NA	many	TRBV6-5	TRBJ2-5
CASSLGEGEKLFF	TGCGCCAGCAGCCTGGGGGAAGGTGAAAAACTGTTTTTT	NA	NA	TRBV5-1	TRBJ1-4
CSATRQGKSGEQYF	TGCAGTGCTACCAGACAGGGTAAATCTGGCGAGCAGTACTTC	TRBD1	many	TRBV20-1	TRBJ2-7
CASSRDYHNEQFF	TGTGCCAGCTCACGAGACTATCACAATGAGCAGTTCTTC	NA	many	TRBV18	TRBJ2-1
CATSRTGDQGTQYF	TGTGCCACCAGCCGGACAGGGGATCAGGGGACCCAGTACTTC	TRBD1	many	TRBV15	TRBJ2-5
CASRGTGGTGELFF	TGTGCCAGCAGGGGGACAGGCGGCACCGGGGAGCTGTTTTTT	TRBD1	many	TRBV6-5	TRBJ2-2
CSARKLAGVNIQYF	TGCAGTGCTAGAAAGCTAGCGGGAGTAAACATTCAGTACTTC	TRBD2	many	TRBV20-1	TRBJ2-4
CASSLFNRPFSNTEAFF	TGTGCCAGCAGCTTATTTAACCGGCCTTTTAGTAACACTGAAGCTTTCTTT	NA	NA	TRBV7-2	TRBJ1-1
CASSVSGTKDEQYF	TGTGCCAGCAGCGTGTCCGGGACCAAGGACGAGCAGTACTTC	NA	few	TRBV9	TRBJ2-7
CASSIPPGQGGDQPQHF	TGTGCCAGTAGTATCCCCCCCGGACAGGGGGGGGATCAGCCCCAGCATTTT	TRBD1	few	TRBV19	TRBJ1-5
CASSLSTARSMSNEKLFF	TGTGCCAGCAGTTTATCGACAGCCCGGAGTATGAGTAATGAAAAACTGTTTTTT	NA	many	TRBV12-3/TRBV12-4	TRBJ1-4
CSFDRGNSYEQYF	TGCAGTTTCGACAGGGGCAACTCCTACGAGCAGTACTTC	TRBD1	many	TRBV20-1	TRBJ2-7
CASSPAAEQFF	TGTGCCAGCAGCCCGGCGGCAGAGCAGTTCTTC	NA	many	TRBV12-3/TRBV12-4	TRBJ2-1
CASSPGLAGTGEQFF	TGCGCCAGCAGCCCTGGACTAGCGGGAACGGGTGAGCAGTTCTTC	TRBD2	many	TRBV4-1	TRBJ2-1
CASSAFSGSSYNEQFF	TGTGCCAGTAGTGCATTTAGCGGAAGCTCCTACAATGAGCAGTTCTTC	NA	many	TRBV19	TRBJ2-1
CASSLEGRDYEQYF	TGTGCCAGCAGCTTAGAGGGCAGGGACTACGAGCAGTACTTC	NA	few	TRBV7-2	TRBJ2-7
CASSLEGPPLAEGNTGELFF	TGTGCCAGCAGTTTAGAAGGCCCCCCACTAGCGGAGGGGAACACCGGGGAGCTGTTTTTT	TRBD2	few	TRBV27	TRBJ2-2
CASGLQPVGKKLFF	TGTGCTAGTGGTTTGCAACCGGTGGGGAAAAAACTGTTTTTT	NA	few	TRBV12-5	TRBJ1-4
CASSLGLAGVPGELFF	TGTGCCAGCAGCTTAGGACTAGCGGGAGTTCCCGGGGAGCTGTTTTTT	TRBD2	NA	TRBV7-8	TRBJ2-2
CASSQDLRLGGELFF	TGCGCCAGCAGCCAAGATCTCAGACTGGGCGGGGAGCTGTTTTTT	NA	many	TRBV4-3	TRBJ2-2
CSARDIWYGYTF	TGCAGTGCTAGAGATATTTGGTATGGCTACACCTTC	NA	many	TRBV20-1	TRBJ1-2
CASTPGPGDYGYTF	TGTGCCAGCACCCCGGGACCAGGGGACTATGGCTACACCTTC	NA	NA	TRBV12-3/TRBV12-4	TRBJ1-2
CASSLTTGVAYEQYF	TGTGCCAGCAGTTTGACGACAGGGGTAGCCTACGAGCAGTACTTC	TRBD1	many	TRBV12-3/TRBV12-4	TRBJ2-7
CASTGLGGQEYYEQYF	TGTGCCAGCACCGGCCTTGGGGGACAGGAGTACTACGAGCAGTACTTC	TRBD1	few	TRBV28	TRBJ2-7
CASSQEVLADSFEQYF	TGCGCCAGCAGCCAAGAGGTTCTAGCGGACTCCTTTGAGCAGTACTTC	TRBD2	many	TRBV4-3	TRBJ2-7
CASSFGWGQGDYGYTF	TGTGCCAGCAGTTTTGGATGGGGACAGGGGGATTATGGCTACACCTTC	TRBD1	many	TRBV27	TRBJ1-2
CASSLNRNPYNEQFF	TGTGCCAGCAGTCTGAACAGGAACCCCTACAATGAGCAGTTCTTC	NA	few	TRBV28	TRBJ2-1
CSASRASGRAFSTDTQYF	TGCAGTGCTAGTAGGGCTAGCGGGAGGGCCTTCAGCACAGATACGCAGTATTTT	TRBD2	many	TRBV20-1	TRBJ2-3
CASSIDLWGSGPNTQYF	TGTGCCAGTAGTATAGATCTATGGGGTAGCGGCCCTAATACGCAGTATTTT	NA	many	TRBV19	TRBJ2-3
CASSQVPAGGPYEQFF	TGCGCCAGCAGCCAAGTGCCAGCGGGAGGGCCATATGAGCAGTTCTTC	TRBD2	many	TRBV4-3	TRBJ2-1
CASSFYGAEDTQYF	TGCGCCAGCAGCTTTTACGGTGCTGAAGATACGCAGTATTTT	NA	many	TRBV5-1	TRBJ2-3
CSKGTGGDGYTF	TGCAGCAAAGGGACAGGGGGCGATGGCTACACCTTC	TRBD1	many	TRBV20-1	TRBJ1-2
CASSPGTSYDNEQFF	TGTGCCAGCAGCCCCGGGACTAGCTATGACAATGAGCAGTTCTTC	TRBD2	many	TRBV5-6	TRBJ2-1